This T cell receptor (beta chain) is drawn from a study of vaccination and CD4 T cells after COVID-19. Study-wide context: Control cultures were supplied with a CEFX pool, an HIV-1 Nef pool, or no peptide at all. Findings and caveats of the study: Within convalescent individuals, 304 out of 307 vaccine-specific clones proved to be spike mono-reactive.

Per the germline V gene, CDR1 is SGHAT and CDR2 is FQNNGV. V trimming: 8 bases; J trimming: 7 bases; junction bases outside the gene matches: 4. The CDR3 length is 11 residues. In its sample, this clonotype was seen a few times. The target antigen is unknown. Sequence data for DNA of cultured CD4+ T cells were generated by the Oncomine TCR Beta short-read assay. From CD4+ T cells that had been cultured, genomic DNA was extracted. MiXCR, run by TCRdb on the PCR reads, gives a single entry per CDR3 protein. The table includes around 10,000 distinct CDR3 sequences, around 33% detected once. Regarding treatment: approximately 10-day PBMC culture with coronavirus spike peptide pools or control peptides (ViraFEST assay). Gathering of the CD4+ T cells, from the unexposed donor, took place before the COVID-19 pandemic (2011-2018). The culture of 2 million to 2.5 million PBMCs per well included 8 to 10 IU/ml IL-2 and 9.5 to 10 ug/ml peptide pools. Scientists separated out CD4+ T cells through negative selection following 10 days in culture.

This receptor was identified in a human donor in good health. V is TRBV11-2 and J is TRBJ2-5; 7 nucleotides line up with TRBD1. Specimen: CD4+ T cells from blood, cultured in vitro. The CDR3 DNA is TGTGCCAGCGCCTACAGGGGGACCCAGTACTTC. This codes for CASAYRGTQYF.